Listed below are T cell receptor beta chains from one sample, sequenced in a study of metastatic and nonmetastatic thyroid tumors. TCRdb reassembled clones from the PCR reads with MiXCR. The data hold roughly 45,000 clones, with approximately 3% observed a single time. The sample consisted of blood. Receptors were obtained from a female donor with papillary thyroid cancer or a benign thyroid nodule (not recorded which). Some clones in this sample may be carry-over from other donors' samples. CDR3s include the opening cysteine and the closing phenylalanine or tryptophan. Fields, in order: J gene, V gene, D gene, clone size, CDR3 protein, CDR3 DNA. D genes are given only for firm matches. Clone size is given for some rows only: seen once, a few or many times, or a class if the clone is expanded.

j_call: TRBJ2-1
v_call: TRBV3-1
d_call: .
clone_size: many
cdr3_aa: CASSQLRNEQFF
cdr3_nt: TGTGCCAGCAGCCAACTCAGGAATGAGCAGTTCTTC

j_call: TRBJ2-7
v_call: TRBV6-1
d_call: TRBD1
clone_size: .
cdr3_aa: CASSEGDSYEQYF
cdr3_nt: TGTGCCAGCAGTGAAGGGGACAGCTACGAGCAGTACTTC

j_call: TRBJ2-1
v_call: TRBV6-1
d_call: .
clone_size: many
cdr3_aa: CASSEQATYNEQFF
cdr3_nt: TGTGCCAGCAGCGAACAGGCAACCTACAATGAGCAGTTCTTC

j_call: TRBJ2-5
v_call: TRBV5-4
d_call: TRBD2
clone_size: many
cdr3_aa: CASSLERTAGEETQYF
cdr3_nt: TGTGCCAGCAGCTTGGAACGGACAGCGGGAGAAGAGACCCAGTACTTC

j_call: TRBJ2-1
v_call: TRBV18
d_call: TRBD1
clone_size: many
cdr3_aa: CASSPGTGDNEQFF
cdr3_nt: TGTGCCAGCTCACCAGGGACAGGGGACAATGAGCAGTTCTTC

j_call: TRBJ2-2
v_call: TRBV2
d_call: .
clone_size: .
cdr3_aa: CASSERSRGTGELFF
cdr3_nt: TGTGCCAGCAGTGAACGGTCGCGAGGCACCGGGGAGCTGTTTTTT

j_call: TRBJ2-1
v_call: TRBV7-3
d_call: TRBD2
clone_size: .
cdr3_aa: CASSPGDGRASNEQFF
cdr3_nt: TGTGCCAGCAGCCCGGGGGATGGGAGGGCGAGTAATGAGCAGTTCTTC

j_call: TRBJ2-3
v_call: TRBV11-1
d_call: .
clone_size: many
cdr3_aa: CASSSYRNPTDTQYF
cdr3_nt: TGTGCCAGCAGCTCCTACAGGAACCCCACAGATACGCAGTATTTT

j_call: TRBJ2-5
v_call: TRBV3-1
d_call: .
clone_size: many
cdr3_aa: CASMQAETQYF
cdr3_nt: TGTGCCAGCATGCAGGCGGAGACCCAGTACTTC

j_call: TRBJ1-6
v_call: TRBV12-3/TRBV12-4
d_call: .
clone_size: many
cdr3_aa: CASSLRGMTNSPLHF
cdr3_nt: TGTGCCAGCAGTTTAAGGGGGATGACGAATTCACCCCTCCACTTT

j_call: TRBJ1-2
v_call: TRBV2
d_call: .
clone_size: many
cdr3_aa: CASSVQGEDGYGYTF
cdr3_nt: TGTGCCAGCAGTGTACAGGGTGAAGACGGGTATGGCTACACCTTC

j_call: TRBJ1-1
v_call: TRBV20-1
d_call: .
clone_size: .
cdr3_aa: CSAHQGGDTEAFF
cdr3_nt: TGCAGTGCGCATCAGGGAGGGGACACTGAAGCTTTCTTT

j_call: TRBJ2-6
v_call: TRBV6-1
d_call: .
clone_size: many
cdr3_aa: CASSYSFGGLSSGANVLTF
cdr3_nt: TGTGCCAGCAGTTACAGTTTCGGCGGGTTGAGCTCTGGGGCCAACGTCCTGACTTTC

j_call: TRBJ2-5
v_call: TRBV18
d_call: TRBD2
clone_size: many
cdr3_aa: CASSPRASGREMYQETQYF
cdr3_nt: TGTGCCAGCTCACCACGTGCTAGCGGGAGGGAAATGTACCAAGAGACCCAGTACTTC

j_call: TRBJ2-5
v_call: TRBV6-2/TRBV6-3
d_call: TRBD2
clone_size: few
cdr3_aa: CASSLYEGALAGGQGETQHF
cdr3_nt: TGTGCCAGCAGTCTTTATGAGGGGGCACTAGCGGGAGGGCAAGGGGAGACCCAGCACTTC

j_call: TRBJ2-1
v_call: TRBV6-4
d_call: .
clone_size: many
cdr3_aa: CASRRDFSSYNEQFF
cdr3_nt: TGTGCCAGCAGGCGGGACTTTAGCTCCTACAATGAGCAGTTCTTC

j_call: TRBJ2-2
v_call: TRBV3-1
d_call: TRBD2
clone_size: many
cdr3_aa: CASSHLVSSGTGELFF
cdr3_nt: TGTGCCAGCAGCCATCTAGTTTCTAGCGGGACCGGGGAGCTGTTTTTT

j_call: TRBJ1-2
v_call: TRBV12-3/TRBV12-4
d_call: .
clone_size: many
cdr3_aa: CASSFSARGGGRGYTF
cdr3_nt: TGTGCCAGCAGTTTTTCGGCCAGGGGCGGAGGACGGGGCTACACCTTC

j_call: TRBJ1-5
v_call: TRBV6-5
d_call: TRBD1
clone_size: few
cdr3_aa: CASSPREGADQPQHF
cdr3_nt: TGTGCCAGCAGTCCCCGAGAGGGGGCCGATCAGCCCCAGCATTTT

j_call: TRBJ1-1
v_call: TRBV4-1
d_call: TRBD1
clone_size: many
cdr3_aa: CASSRPPDRGGNTEAFF
cdr3_nt: TGCGCCAGCAGCCGACCACCCGACAGGGGGGGGAACACTGAAGCTTTCTTT

j_call: TRBJ1-5
v_call: TRBV20-1
d_call: .
clone_size: many
cdr3_aa: CSARESKNNWGNQPQHF
cdr3_nt: TGCAGTGCTAGAGAGTCCAAAAACAATTGGGGCAATCAGCCCCAGCATTTT

j_call: TRBJ2-3
v_call: TRBV7-2
d_call: TRBD2
clone_size: .
cdr3_aa: CASSLVWSGSADTQYF
cdr3_nt: TGTGCCAGCAGCTTAGTTTGGAGCGGGAGTGCAGATACGCAGTATTTT

j_call: TRBJ2-7
v_call: TRBV27
d_call: TRBD1
clone_size: .
cdr3_aa: CASSTDRSAYEQYF
cdr3_nt: TGTGCCAGCAGCACGGACAGGTCCGCCTACGAGCAGTACTTC

j_call: TRBJ2-1
v_call: TRBV10-3
d_call: .
clone_size: .
cdr3_aa: CAISEPTGSNEQFF
cdr3_nt: TGTGCCATCAGTGAGCCGACAGGTTCTAATGAGCAGTTCTTC

j_call: TRBJ1-1
v_call: TRBV12-3/TRBV12-4
d_call: .
clone_size: .
cdr3_aa: CASSFGSGGFTEAFF
cdr3_nt: TGTGCCAGCAGTTTTGGATCGGGGGGATTCACTGAAGCTTTCTTT

j_call: TRBJ2-5
v_call: TRBV20-1
d_call: .
clone_size: many
cdr3_aa: CSATGDKRTQYF
cdr3_nt: TGCAGTGCTACAGGGGACAAGAGGACCCAGTACTTC

j_call: TRBJ1-1
v_call: TRBV19
d_call: .
clone_size: few
cdr3_aa: CASSFSVNTGAFF
cdr3_nt: TGTGCCAGTAGCTTCTCTGTGAACACTGGAGCTTTCTTT

j_call: TRBJ2-2
v_call: TRBV12-3/TRBV12-4
d_call: .
clone_size: few
cdr3_aa: CASSPSGTQNTWELFF
cdr3_nt: TGTGCCAGCAGCCCTTCCGGGACACAGAACACCTGGGAGCTTTTTTTT

j_call: TRBJ2-7
v_call: TRBV4-1
d_call: .
clone_size: medium-sized
cdr3_aa: CASSQDPTSRPLF
cdr3_nt: TGCGCCAGCAGCCAAGATCCGACTAGTAGGCCACTATTC

j_call: TRBJ1-2
v_call: TRBV28
d_call: .
clone_size: many
cdr3_aa: CASSFGGRGGYTF
cdr3_nt: TGTGCCAGCAGTTTTGGGGGGCGCGGAGGCTACACCTTC

j_call: TRBJ1-1
v_call: TRBV5-1
d_call: TRBD1
clone_size: .
cdr3_aa: CASSLAQAGGLNTEAFF
cdr3_nt: TGCGCCAGCAGCTTGGCCCAAGCAGGGGGCCTGAACACTGAAGCTTTCTTT

j_call: TRBJ1-1
v_call: TRBV27
d_call: TRBD1
clone_size: .
cdr3_aa: CASSWGQSNTEAFF
cdr3_nt: TGTGCCAGCAGTTGGGGACAGTCGAACACTGAAGCTTTCTTT

j_call: TRBJ2-2
v_call: TRBV5-1
d_call: .
clone_size: many
cdr3_aa: CASSSQGRPNAGELFF
cdr3_nt: TGCGCCAGCAGCTCCCAGGGGCGGCCCAACGCCGGGGAGCTGTTTTTT

j_call: TRBJ1-2
v_call: TRBV6-1
d_call: TRBD1
clone_size: few
cdr3_aa: CASSRRDRGSYGYTF
cdr3_nt: TGTGCCAGCAGTCGCCGGGACAGGGGGTCCTATGGCTACACCTTC

j_call: TRBJ2-3
v_call: TRBV5-1
d_call: .
clone_size: many
cdr3_aa: CASSLRGQPADTQYF
cdr3_nt: TGCGCCAGCAGCTTGAGGGGACAACCGGCAGATACGCAGTATTTT

j_call: TRBJ1-1
v_call: TRBV5-6
d_call: .
clone_size: many
cdr3_aa: CASSLAAGTEAFF
cdr3_nt: TGTGCCAGCAGCTTGGCCGCGGGTACAGAAGCTTTCTTT

j_call: TRBJ2-4
v_call: TRBV28
d_call: .
clone_size: few
cdr3_aa: CASSWPGSNIQYF
cdr3_nt: TGTGCCAGCAGTTGGCCAGGGTCGAACATTCAGTACTTC

j_call: TRBJ2-7
v_call: TRBV28
d_call: .
clone_size: few
cdr3_aa: CASRHREVFNEQYF
cdr3_nt: TGTGCCAGCAGACACAGGGAGGTTTTTAACGAGCAGTACTTC

j_call: TRBJ2-7
v_call: TRBV5-1
d_call: TRBD1
clone_size: many
cdr3_aa: CASHKSRTGGEQYF
cdr3_nt: TGCGCCAGCCACAAATCGAGGACAGGGGGCGAGCAGTACTTC

j_call: TRBJ2-7
v_call: TRBV12-3/TRBV12-4
d_call: TRBD1
clone_size: many
cdr3_aa: CASSYPGTGTYEQYF
cdr3_nt: TGTGCCAGCAGTTATCCCGGGACAGGGACCTACGAGCAGTACTTC

j_call: TRBJ2-1
v_call: TRBV12-3/TRBV12-4
d_call: .
clone_size: few
cdr3_aa: CASSGGTGFYEQFF
cdr3_nt: TGTGCCAGCAGTGGGGGAACAGGGTTTTATGAGCAGTTCTTC

j_call: TRBJ2-1
v_call: TRBV20-1
d_call: TRBD2
clone_size: .
cdr3_aa: CSARARASGLYNEQFF
cdr3_nt: TGCAGTGCTAGGGCCCGGGCTAGCGGGTTATACAATGAGCAGTTCTTC

j_call: TRBJ2-1
v_call: TRBV20-1
d_call: TRBD2
clone_size: few
cdr3_aa: CSAGIRGTSGSSRDDNEQFF
cdr3_nt: TGCAGTGCCGGTATCCGGGGGACTAGCGGGAGTAGTCGTGACGACAATGAGCAGTTCTTC

j_call: TRBJ2-7
v_call: TRBV7-7
d_call: TRBD2
clone_size: .
cdr3_aa: CASSLRAGGPILGEQYF
cdr3_nt: TGTGCTAGCAGCTTAAGGGCGGGAGGGCCTATTTTGGGGGAGCAGTACTTC

j_call: TRBJ2-2
v_call: TRBV19
d_call: .
clone_size: many
cdr3_aa: CASSVTRSGELFF
cdr3_nt: TGTGCCAGTAGTGTCACCCGGTCCGGGGAGCTGTTTTTT

j_call: TRBJ2-5
v_call: TRBV4-1
d_call: .
clone_size: many
cdr3_aa: CASSQAPPALGIAQYF
cdr3_nt: TGCGCCAGCAGCCAAGCTCCCCCAGCCCTGGGTATCGCCCAGTACTTC

j_call: TRBJ2-4
v_call: TRBV3-1
d_call: .
clone_size: many
cdr3_aa: CASSQVQNIQYF
cdr3_nt: TGTGCCAGCAGCCAAGTGCAAAACATTCAGTACTTC

j_call: TRBJ2-5
v_call: TRBV5-1
d_call: .
clone_size: .
cdr3_aa: CASSLASETQYF
cdr3_nt: TGCGCCAGCAGCTTGGCCTCGGAGACCCAGTACTTC

j_call: TRBJ2-1
v_call: TRBV7-9
d_call: TRBD2
clone_size: many
cdr3_aa: CASSLTRTSVSYNEQFF
cdr3_nt: TGTGCCAGCAGCTTGACCCGGACTAGCGTTTCCTACAATGAGCAGTTCTTC

j_call: TRBJ2-3
v_call: TRBV24-1
d_call: .
clone_size: many
cdr3_aa: CATSIGTDTQYF
cdr3_nt: TGTGCCACCAGTATAGGAACAGATACGCAGTATTTT